The 15 T cell receptor beta chains listed next were all sequenced from one sample in a study of long-term antiretroviral therapy in people with HIV. Survey-level immunoSEQ v3.0 assays were run. The method was immunoSEQ multiplex PCR; TCRdb's version includes in-frame clones alone and lacks a portion of them. The sample has more than 20,000 clones, 75% to 90% seen once. This specimen was unsorted PBMCs, taken 1.2 years after starting antiretroviral therapy. The receptors shown here come from a woman aged 35 to 49 with HIV.

The chain uses TRBV11-1 and TRBJ2-1; D uncertain. The V gene lost 1 base and the J gene lost 6 bases, with 7 bases spanning the gap. CDR1 is SGHAT and CDR2 is FQDESV in the germline V gene (reference sequence). CDR3 length: 13 residues. CDR3 sequence (DNA): TGTGCCAGCAGCTTAGTTCCCTCCAATGAGCAGTTCTTC. It codes for CASSLVPSNEQFF.

The rearrangement joins TRBV4-3 to TRBJ2-7; D is perhaps TRBD1 or TRBD2 (5 bases each). Germline CDR1 and CDR2: LGHNA and YSLEER. Between the trimmed V and J ends, which lost 4 bases and 3 bases, there was a span of 19 bases. This CDR3 comprises 16 residues. The CDR3 bases are TGCGCCAGCAGCCCTGGTGGAGGTAGGGACGGCTACGAGCAGTACTTC. The encoded protein is CASSPGGGRDGYEQYF.

V and J are TRBV6-4 and TRBJ2-5, with 7 bases aligning to TRBD1. The germline V gene has CDR1 MRHNA and CDR2 SNTAGT. The CDR3 runs 16 residues. The junction had 15 bases not matched to a gene; V was cut back by 6 bases and J by 5 bases. The CDR3 reads CASSQRGQVPRETQYF. CDR3 sequence (DNA): TGTGCCAGCAGCCAGCGCGGACAGGTCCCTCGGGAGACCCAGTACTTC.

This sequence joins TRBV18 and TRBJ1-3; 7 bases map to TRBD1. The V and J ends lost 2 bases and 0 bases, in that order; junction bases with no gene match: 4. The CDR3 contains 16 residues. Germline V lookup: CDR1 KGHSH, CDR2 LQKENI. The CDR3 sequence is CASSPYRTGSGNTIYF. CDR3 DNA sequence: TGTGCCAGCTCACCATACAGGACAGGCTCTGGAAACACCATATATTTT.

The V call is TRBV7-9, the J call TRBJ2-1; unclear D gene. V lost 7 bases and J lost 4, with 14 bases in between. Per germline, CDR1 SEHNR and CDR2 FQNEAQ (reference sequence). The CDR3 loop spans 14 amino acids. Here the CDR3 reads CASTRLGPYNEQFF. The DNA of the CDR3 is TGTGCCAGCACTCGCCTAGGTCCATACAATGAGCAGTTCTTC.

The rearrangement links TRBV11-1 to TRBJ2-7; tentatively, D is TRBD2 (6 bases). V lost 9 bases to trimming and J lost 7 bases, with 19 bases between them. This CDR3 region has 13 residues. Germline V lookup: CDR1 SGHAT, CDR2 FQDESV (reference sequence). CDR3 sequence: CASARDRAGEQYF. The CDR3 DNA follows: TGTGCCAGTGCCCGGGACCGGGCGGGAGAGCAGTACTTC. The entire variable domain, with the rest obtained from reference TRBV11-1 and TRBJ2-7, is as follows: EAEVAQSPRYKITEKSQAVAFWCDPISGHATLYWYRQILGQGPELLVQFQDESVVDDSQLPKDRFSAERLKGVDSTLKIQPAELGDSAMYLCASARDRAGEQYFGPGTRLTVT.

The rearrangement joins TRBV7-2 to TRBJ1-2; TRBD1 matches 11 bases. Trimming removed 1 base from V and 7 bases from J; junction bases left unmatched: 8. This CDR3 has 16 amino acids. CDR1 and CDR2 (germline): SGHTA, FQGNSA. CDR3 amino acids: CASSLGSGTGGFGYTF. DNA of the CDR3: TGTGCCAGCAGCTTAGGATCCGGGACAGGGGGATTTGGCTACACCTTC.

The chain has TRBV19 and TRBJ1-2; D not resolved. In germline, CDR1 is LNHDA, CDR2 SQIVND (reference sequence). There are 14 residues in the CDR3. V shed 1 base and J shed 4 bases, with 10 bases lying between them. CDR3 sequence: CASSIGEGGYGYTF. CDR3 nucleotides: TGTGCCAGTAGTATAGGCGAGGGTGGCTATGGCTACACCTTC.

V and J are TRBV5-6 and TRBJ2-7; D remains ambiguous. Germline loops: CDR1 SGHDT, CDR2 YYEEEE. CDR3 length equals 11 residues. Trimming cost V 1 base and J 5 bases, with 4 bases left between them. In DNA form, the CDR3 reads TGTGCCAGCAGCTTGTACCACGAGCAGTACTTC. The encoded protein is CASSLYHEQYF.

There are a few counts of this clone. V and J are TRBV4-3 and TRBJ1-3; D not certain. The CDR3 is 15 residues long. The germline CDR1 and CDR2 sequences are LGHNA and YSLEER. V lost 4 bases and J 2 bases, leaving 12 bases between the germline ends. DNA of the CDR3: TGCGCCAGCAGCCGAGCCCCCGGGGCTGGAAACACCATATATTTT. This sequence encodes CASSRAPGAGNTIYF.

In nucleotides, the CDR3 is TGTGCCAGCAGCGTAACCGCACCCGGGGAGCTGTTTTTT. Its protein product is CASSVTAPGELFF. This chain connects TRBV9 to TRBJ2-2; D not resolved. Germline V gives CDR1 SGDLS, CDR2 YYNGEE. V gave up 1 base and J gave up 6 bases, with 7 bases separating them. The CDR3 is 13 residues long.

This clone occurred once. The chain carries TRBV6-5 and TRBJ2-7, with 8 nucleotides matching TRBD1. CDR1 and CDR2 (germline): MNHEY, SVGAGI. The CDR3 contains 15 residues. Germline trimming cut 5 bases from V and 0 bases from J; bases unmatched to any gene: 6. The CDR3 here is CASSARTGYSYEQYF. The CDR3 nucleotides are TGTGCCAGCAGTGCTAGGACAGGGTACTCCTACGAGCAGTACTTC.

The chain employs TRBV6-1 and TRBJ2-7, with D hard to call. CDR3 size: 14 residues. Trimming removed 8 bases from V and 6 bases from J, with 20 bases in between. From germline, CDR1 is MNHNS and CDR2 SASEGT. CDR3: CASAIPTLGFEQYF. CDR3 bases: TGTGCCAGCGCAATACCTACATTGGGGTTCGAGCAGTACTTC.

J is TRBJ1-1 and V is TRBV11-2; no reliable D call. Trimming removed 5 bases from V and 5 bases from J, with 12 bases in between. The length of the CDR3 is 13 residues. Germline CDR1 reads SGHAT; CDR2 reads FQNNGV. The DNA for the CDR3 is TGTGCCAGCAGCCCCTATGAGGGAACTGAAGCTTTCTTT. Its protein product is CASSPYEGTEAFF.

The chain recombines TRBV7-7 with TRBJ2-6; D remains ambiguous. CDR3 length equals 18 residues. Deletions cut 5 bases from V and 5 bases from J, with 22 bases between. Germline V lookup: CDR1 SSHAT, CDR2 FNYEAQ (reference sequence). For the CDR3, the DNA is TGTGCCAGCAGCCATACACCTAAGTCACAAAGTCGGGCCAACGTCCTGACTTTC. Its protein product is CASSHTPKSQSRANVLTF.